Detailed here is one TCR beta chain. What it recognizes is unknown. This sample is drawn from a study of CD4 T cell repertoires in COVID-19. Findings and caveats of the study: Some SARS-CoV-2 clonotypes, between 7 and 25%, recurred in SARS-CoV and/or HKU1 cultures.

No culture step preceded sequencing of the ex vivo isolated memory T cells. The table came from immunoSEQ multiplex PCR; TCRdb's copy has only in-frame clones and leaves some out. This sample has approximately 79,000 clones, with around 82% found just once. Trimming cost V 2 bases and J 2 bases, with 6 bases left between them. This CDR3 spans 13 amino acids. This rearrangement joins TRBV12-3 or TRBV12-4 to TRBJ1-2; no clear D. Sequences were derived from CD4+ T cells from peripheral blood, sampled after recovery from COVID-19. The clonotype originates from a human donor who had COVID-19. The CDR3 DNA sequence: TGTGCCAGCAGTTTAAACAGCAACTATGGCTACACCTTC. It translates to CASSLNSNYGYTF.